The 11 T cell receptor beta chains below come from one sample, sequenced in a study of Ad26.COV2.S vaccination and SARS-CoV-2 variants. Sequenced by immunoSEQ multiplex PCR; TCRdb stores in-frame clones only, minus some. Of approximately 400,000 clones detected, about 90% appear once; the ten largest clones hold 3.9%. The sample here was peripheral blood, taken after recovery from COVID-19. These TCRs come from a human donor who had recovered from COVID-19.

The chain links TRBV6-5 to TRBJ2-2; D is undetermined. Germline V gene lookup returns CDR1 MNHEY and CDR2 SVGAGI. This CDR3 has 14 amino acids. V lost 4 bases, J lost 6 bases, and 12 bases lay in between. CDR3 protein: CASSSPLGPGELFF. The CDR3, as DNA: TGTGCCAGCAGTTCCCCCCTGGGCCCCGGGGAGCTGTTTTTT.

This clone was observed once. V is TRBV6-6 and J is TRBJ2-7, with 8 bases identical to TRBD1. Trimming took 7 bases from V and 2 from J; bases not matched to a gene: 4. The CDR3 covers 13 residues. The V gene's germline CDR1 is MNHNY and CDR2 SVGAGI (reference sequence). The CDR3 protein is CASMMDRAYEQYF. CDR3 nucleotide sequence: TGTGCCAGCATGATGGACAGGGCCTACGAGCAGTACTTC.

As concerns this clone: The same CDR3 can be traced to other DNA sequences in this sample. The chain couples TRBV5-1 to TRBJ1-4; tentatively, D is TRBD1 (5 bases). V dropped 5 bases and J dropped 5 bases, with 10 bases sitting between them. This CDR3 region has 13 residues. Germline CDR1 reads SGHRS; CDR2 reads YFSETQ. In DNA, the CDR3 is TGCGCCAGCAGTTTAACAGGCAATGAAAAACTGTTTTTT. Amino acid sequence: CASSLTGNEKLFF.

Notes on this clone: The same CDR3 arises from other DNA sequences in this sample as well. This rearrangement joins TRBV7-9 to TRBJ1-1, with unresolved D. V lost 1 base, J lost 2 bases, and 5 bases lay in between. CDR3 size: 13 residues. Germline V gene data show CDR1 as SEHNR and CDR2 as FQNEAQ (reference sequence). Written as DNA, the CDR3 is TGTGCCAGCAGCTTAGAAGGTAACACTGAAGCTTTCTTT. It codes for CASSLEGNTEAFF.

The chain employs TRBV14 and TRBJ2-2, with TRBD1 matching over 9 bases. The trim removed 6 bases at V and 4 bases at J, leaving 6 bases unmatched. The germline V gene has CDR1 SGHDN and CDR2 FVKESK. The CDR3 is made up of 15 amino acids. CDR3 sequence: CASSPGQGFTGELFF. The CDR3 coding sequence is TGTGCCAGCAGTCCGGGACAGGGTTTCACCGGGGAGCTGTTTTTT.

This chain joins TRBV27 and TRBJ2-5, with 11 positions matching TRBD2. In germline, CDR1 is MNHEY, CDR2 SMNVEV (reference sequence). The V segment lost 1 base and the J segment 3 bases; nucleotides outside the gene matches: 4. The CDR3 is made up of 16 amino acids. DNA of the CDR3: TGTGCCAGCAGTTTATATGGTAGCGGGGGGGAAGAGACCCAGTACTTC. Translating it yields CASSLYGSGGEETQYF.

CDR3 nucleotides: TGTGCCAGCAGCGACAGGGGAAATCAGCCCCAGCATTTT. This codes for CASSDRGNQPQHF. The V call is TRBV6-2 or TRBV6-3, the J call TRBJ1-5; 8 nucleotides line up with TRBD1. The germline gives CDR1 MNHEY, CDR2 SVGEGT. The CDR3 loop spans 13 amino acids. V dropped 6 bases and J dropped 4; count of bases not matched to a gene: 2.

The chain combines TRBV5-6 with TRBJ2-7, with 9 bases identical to TRBD1. The junction had 8 bases not matched to a gene; V was cut back by 2 bases and J by 5 bases. Germline V CDR1 and CDR2: SGHDT, YYEEEE. The length of the CDR3 is 15 residues. The CDR3 protein is CASSFKDRGFDEQYF. Here the CDR3 DNA reads TGTGCCAGCAGCTTCAAGGACAGGGGATTCGACGAGCAGTACTTC.

This chain connects TRBV2 to TRBJ1-4, with a tentative D call TRBD1 (5 bases). Germline V CDR1 and CDR2: SNHLY, FYNNEI. The CDR3 is 18 residues long. Trimming shortened V by 6 bases and J by 0 bases, and 20 bases separated the two germline ends. The CDR3 sequence: CASRKGRTSPATNEKLFF. CDR3 DNA: TGTGCCAGCAGAAAGGGACGGACATCTCCTGCAACTAATGAAAAACTGTTTTTT. Complete variable domain (other parts from reference TRBV2 and TRBJ1-4): EPEVTQTPSHQVTQMGQEVILRCVPISNHLYFYWYRQILGQKVEFLVSFYNNEISEKSEIFDDQFSVERPDGSNFTLKIRSTKLEDSAMYFCASRKGRTSPATNEKLFFGSGTQLSVL.

The chain links TRBV6-2 or TRBV6-3 to TRBJ2-7, with TRBD1 as a possible D gene (6 bases). The CDR3 has 16 residues. Looked up from germline, CDR1 is MNHEY and CDR2 is SVGEGT. The ends were cut back, 6 bases at V and 0 bases at J, with 18 bases in the middle. CDR3 protein: CASSLRDKLFSYEQYF. CDR3 in DNA: TGTGCCAGCAGCCTCCGGGACAAACTCTTCTCCTACGAGCAGTACTTC.

The chain couples TRBV6-1 to TRBJ2-3, with no clear D. CDR1 is MNHNS and CDR2 is SASEGT in the germline V gene. The germline V and J ends were trimmed by 2 bases and 0 bases, with 12 bases remaining between them. This CDR3 is built from 16 residues. CDR3 residues: CASSERAGPSTDTQYF. Written as DNA, the CDR3 is TGTGCCAGCAGTGAAAGGGCAGGCCCGAGCACAGATACGCAGTATTTT.